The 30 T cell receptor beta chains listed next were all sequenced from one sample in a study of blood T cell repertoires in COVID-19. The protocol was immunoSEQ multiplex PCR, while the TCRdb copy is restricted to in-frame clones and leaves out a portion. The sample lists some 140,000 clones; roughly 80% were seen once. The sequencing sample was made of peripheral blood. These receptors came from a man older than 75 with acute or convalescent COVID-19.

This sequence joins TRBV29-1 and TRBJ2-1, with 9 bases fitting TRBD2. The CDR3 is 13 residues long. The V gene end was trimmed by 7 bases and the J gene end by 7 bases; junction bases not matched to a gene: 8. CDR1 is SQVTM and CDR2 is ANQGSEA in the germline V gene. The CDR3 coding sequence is TGCAGCGCCTCGGGACTAGCAAGAAATGAGCAGTTCTTC. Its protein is CSASGLARNEQFF.

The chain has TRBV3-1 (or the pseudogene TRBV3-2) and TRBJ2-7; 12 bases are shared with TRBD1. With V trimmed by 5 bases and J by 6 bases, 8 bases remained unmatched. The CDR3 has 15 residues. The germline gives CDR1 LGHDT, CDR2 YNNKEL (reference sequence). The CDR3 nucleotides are TGTGCCAGCAGCTTCCCGGGACAGGGGGCTACCGAGCAGTACTTC. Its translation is CASSFPGQGATEQYF.

Here the CDR3 DNA reads TGCGCCAGCGGGGGGACGCTGGGCAATCAGCCCCAGCATTTT. This encodes CASGGTLGNQPQHF. The chain recombines TRBV4-1 with TRBJ1-5; D might be TRBD1 (5 bases). There are 14 residues in the CDR3. With 8 bases removed from V and 2 bases from J, the gap between germline ends came to 13 bases. Germline CDR1 reads MGHRA; CDR2 reads YSYEKL.

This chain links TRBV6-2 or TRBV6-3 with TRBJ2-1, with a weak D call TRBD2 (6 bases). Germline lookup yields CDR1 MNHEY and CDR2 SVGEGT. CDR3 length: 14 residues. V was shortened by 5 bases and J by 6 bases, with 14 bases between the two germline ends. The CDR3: CASSLGGSSNEQFF. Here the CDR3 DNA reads TGTGCCAGCAGTCTGGGAGGCAGCTCCAATGAGCAGTTCTTC.

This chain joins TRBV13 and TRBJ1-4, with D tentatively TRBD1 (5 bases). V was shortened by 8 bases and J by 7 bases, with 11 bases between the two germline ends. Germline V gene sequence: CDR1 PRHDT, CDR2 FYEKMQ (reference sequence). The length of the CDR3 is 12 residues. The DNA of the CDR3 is TGTGCCAGCTCGAGAAGGGGTGAAAAACTGTTTTTT. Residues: CASSRRGEKLFF. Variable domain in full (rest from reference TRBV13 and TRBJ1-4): AAGVIQSPRHLIKEKRETATLKCYPIPRHDTVYWYQQGPGQDPQFLISFYEKMQSDKGSIPDRFSAQQFSDYHSELNMSSLELGDSALYFCASSRRGEKLFFGSGTQLSVL.

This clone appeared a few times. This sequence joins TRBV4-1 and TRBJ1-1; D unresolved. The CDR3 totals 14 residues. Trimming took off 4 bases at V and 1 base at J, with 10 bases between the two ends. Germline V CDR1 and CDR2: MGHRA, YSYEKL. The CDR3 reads CASSLREANTEAFF. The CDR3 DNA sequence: TGCGCCAGCAGCCTTCGAGAGGCGAACACTGAAGCTTTCTTT.

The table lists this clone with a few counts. The CDR3 sequence: CASSSGEEVNYGYTF. CDR3 nucleotide sequence: TGCGCCAGCAGCTCCGGGGAGGAGGTCAACTATGGCTACACCTTC. This chain joins TRBV5-1 and TRBJ1-2; D not resolved. CDR3 size: 15 residues. Per germline, CDR1 SGHRS and CDR2 YFSETQ. V was cut by 3 bases and J by 2 bases, with 14 bases left in between.

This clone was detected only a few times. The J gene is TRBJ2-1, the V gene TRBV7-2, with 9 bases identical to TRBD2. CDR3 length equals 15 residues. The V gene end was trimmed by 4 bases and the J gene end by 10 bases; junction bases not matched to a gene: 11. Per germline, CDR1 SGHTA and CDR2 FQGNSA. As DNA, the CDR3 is TGTGCCAGCAGCTACCGGACTAGCGCCGGGACGGAGCAGTTCTTC. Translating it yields CASSYRTSAGTEQFF.

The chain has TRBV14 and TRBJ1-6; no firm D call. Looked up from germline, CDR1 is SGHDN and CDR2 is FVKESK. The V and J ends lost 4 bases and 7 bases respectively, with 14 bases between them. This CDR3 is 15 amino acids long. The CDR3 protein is CASSLNPVRNSPLHF. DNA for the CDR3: TGTGCCAGCAGCCTCAATCCGGTCCGGAATTCACCCCTCCACTTT.

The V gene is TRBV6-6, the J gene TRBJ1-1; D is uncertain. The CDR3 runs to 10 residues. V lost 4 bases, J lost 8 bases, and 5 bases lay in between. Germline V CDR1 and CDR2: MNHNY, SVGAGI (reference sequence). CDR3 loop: CASSFEEAFF. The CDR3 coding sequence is TGTGCCAGCAGTTTTGAGGAAGCTTTCTTT.

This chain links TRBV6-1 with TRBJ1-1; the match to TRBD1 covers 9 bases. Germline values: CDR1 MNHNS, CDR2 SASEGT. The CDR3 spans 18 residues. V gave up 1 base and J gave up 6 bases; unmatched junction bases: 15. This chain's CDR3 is CASSEGGTGLGRMAEAFF. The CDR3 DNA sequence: TGTGCCAGCAGTGAAGGAGGGACAGGGTTAGGTCGTATGGCTGAAGCTTTCTTT.

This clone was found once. This chain's CDR3 is CASSGQGLTGSPLHF. The CDR3 DNA reads as TGTGCCAGCAGTGGACAGGGTCTCACTGGATCACCCCTCCACTTT. The chain combines TRBV2 with TRBJ1-6, with 7 bases identical to TRBD1. The CDR3 has 15 residues. CDR1 is SNHLY, CDR2 FYNNEI, per germline. V was pared by 4 bases and J by 10 bases, with 10 bases of the junction left unmatched.

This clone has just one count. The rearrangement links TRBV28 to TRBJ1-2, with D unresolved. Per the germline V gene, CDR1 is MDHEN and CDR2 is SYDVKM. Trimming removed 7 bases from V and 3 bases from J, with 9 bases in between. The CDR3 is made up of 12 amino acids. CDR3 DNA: TGTGCCAGCAACGGGTTCGACTATGGCTACACCTTC. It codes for CASNGFDYGYTF.

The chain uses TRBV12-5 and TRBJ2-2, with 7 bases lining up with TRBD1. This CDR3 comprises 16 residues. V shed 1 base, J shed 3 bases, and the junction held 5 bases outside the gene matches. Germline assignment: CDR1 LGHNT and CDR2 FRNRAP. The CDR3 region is CASGLGTGAYTGELFF. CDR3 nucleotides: TGTGCTAGTGGTTTGGGAACAGGGGCATACACCGGGGAGCTGTTTTTT.

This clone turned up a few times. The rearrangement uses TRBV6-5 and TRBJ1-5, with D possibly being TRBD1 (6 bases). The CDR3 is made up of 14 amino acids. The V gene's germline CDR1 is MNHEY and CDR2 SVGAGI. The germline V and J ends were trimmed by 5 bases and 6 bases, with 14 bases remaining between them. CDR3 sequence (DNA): TGTGCCAGCAGTCACAGACAGGACACTCAGCCCCAGCATTTT. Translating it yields CASSHRQDTQPQHF.

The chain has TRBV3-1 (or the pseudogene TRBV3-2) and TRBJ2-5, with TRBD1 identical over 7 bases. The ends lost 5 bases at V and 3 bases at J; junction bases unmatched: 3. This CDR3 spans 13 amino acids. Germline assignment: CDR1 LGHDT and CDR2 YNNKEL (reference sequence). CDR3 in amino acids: CASSDRVEETQYF. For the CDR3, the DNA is TGTGCCAGCAGCGACAGGGTTGAAGAGACCCAGTACTTC.

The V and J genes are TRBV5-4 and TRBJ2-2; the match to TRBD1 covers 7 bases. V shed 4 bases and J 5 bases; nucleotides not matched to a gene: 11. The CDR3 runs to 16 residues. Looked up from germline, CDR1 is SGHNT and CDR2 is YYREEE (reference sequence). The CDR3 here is CASSTTGSGKTGELFF. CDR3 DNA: TGTGCCAGCAGCACGACAGGGTCGGGGAAAACCGGGGAGCTGTTTTTT.

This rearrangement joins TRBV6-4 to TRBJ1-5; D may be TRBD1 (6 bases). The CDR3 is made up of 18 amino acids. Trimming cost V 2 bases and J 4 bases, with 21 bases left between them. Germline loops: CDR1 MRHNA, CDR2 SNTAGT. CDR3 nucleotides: TGTGCCAGCAGTGACATTAGTCCCAGGACAGCGCGAAATCAGCCCCAGCATTTT. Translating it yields CASSDISPRTARNQPQHF.

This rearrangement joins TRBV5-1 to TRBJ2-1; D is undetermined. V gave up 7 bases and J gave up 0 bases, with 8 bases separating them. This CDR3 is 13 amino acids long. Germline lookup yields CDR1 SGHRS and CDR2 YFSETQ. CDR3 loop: CASAESSYNEQFF. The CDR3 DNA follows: TGCGCCAGCGCTGAGAGCTCCTACAATGAGCAGTTCTTC.

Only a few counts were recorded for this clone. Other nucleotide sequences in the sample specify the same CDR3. CDR3 loop: CASSPPPGQGNSPLHF. CDR3 nucleotide sequence: TGTGCCAGCAGCCCGCCACCCGGACAGGGAAATTCACCCCTCCACTTT. V and J are TRBV4-2 and TRBJ1-6, with TRBD1 identical over 8 bases. The CDR3 extends over 16 amino acids. Germline V gene data show CDR1 as LGHNA and CDR2 as YNFKEQ. V lost 4 bases and J lost 7; bases outside the gene matches: 9.

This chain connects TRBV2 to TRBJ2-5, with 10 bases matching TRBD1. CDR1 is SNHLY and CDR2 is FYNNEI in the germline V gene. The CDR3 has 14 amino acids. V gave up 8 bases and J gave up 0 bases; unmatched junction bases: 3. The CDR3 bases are TGTGCCAGCCCGGGACAGGGGTACCAAGAGACCCAGTACTTC. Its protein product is CASPGQGYQETQYF.

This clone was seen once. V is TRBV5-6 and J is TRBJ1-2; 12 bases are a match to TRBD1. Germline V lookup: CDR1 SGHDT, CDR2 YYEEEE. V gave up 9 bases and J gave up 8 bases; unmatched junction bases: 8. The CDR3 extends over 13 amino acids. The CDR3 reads CATKGDRGRGYTF. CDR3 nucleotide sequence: TGTGCCACCAAAGGGGACAGGGGGCGAGGCTACACCTTC.

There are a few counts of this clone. CDR3 sequence (DNA): TGTGCCTGGAGTGGGACAGCCATGAACACTGAAGCTTTCTTT. Protein: CAWSGTAMNTEAFF. This sequence joins TRBV30 and TRBJ1-1; a possible D gene is TRBD1 (6 bases). The CDR3 consists of 14 residues. Germline lookup yields CDR1 GTSNPN and CDR2 SVGIG (reference sequence). Trimming removed 1 base at V and 0 bases at J, with 9 bases between.

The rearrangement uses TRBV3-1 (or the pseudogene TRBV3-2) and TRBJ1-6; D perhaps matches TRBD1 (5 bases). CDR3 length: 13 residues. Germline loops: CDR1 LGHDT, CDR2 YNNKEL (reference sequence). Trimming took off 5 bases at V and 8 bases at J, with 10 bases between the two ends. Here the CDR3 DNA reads TGTGCCAGCAGCTCATCGGGGGATTCACCCCTCCACTTT. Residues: CASSSSGDSPLHF.

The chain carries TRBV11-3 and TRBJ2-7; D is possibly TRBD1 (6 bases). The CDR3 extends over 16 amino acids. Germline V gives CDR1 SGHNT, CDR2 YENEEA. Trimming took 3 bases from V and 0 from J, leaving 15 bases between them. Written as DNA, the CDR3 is TGTGCCAGCAGCTTCGACCCCCAGGGGAGCTCCTACGAGCAGTACTTC. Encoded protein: CASSFDPQGSSYEQYF.

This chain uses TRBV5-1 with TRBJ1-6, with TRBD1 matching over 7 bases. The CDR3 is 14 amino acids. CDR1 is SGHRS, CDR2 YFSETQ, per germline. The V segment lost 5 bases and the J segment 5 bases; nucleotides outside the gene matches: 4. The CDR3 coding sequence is TGCGCCAGCAGTGAAGGGGGCCATAATTCACCCCTCCACTTT. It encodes CASSEGGHNSPLHF.

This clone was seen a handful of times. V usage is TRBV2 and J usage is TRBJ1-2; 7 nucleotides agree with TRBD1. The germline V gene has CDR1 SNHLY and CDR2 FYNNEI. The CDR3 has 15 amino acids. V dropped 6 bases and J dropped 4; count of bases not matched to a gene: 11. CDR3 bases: TGTGCCAGCAGCGAACAGGGGACTATCCTCTATGGCTACACCTTC. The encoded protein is CASSEQGTILYGYTF.

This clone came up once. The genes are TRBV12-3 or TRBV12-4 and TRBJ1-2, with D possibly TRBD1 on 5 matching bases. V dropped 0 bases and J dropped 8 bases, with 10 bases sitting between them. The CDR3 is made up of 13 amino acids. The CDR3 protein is CASSLAREVGYTF. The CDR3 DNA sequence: TGTGCCAGCAGTTTAGCCAGGGAAGTCGGCTACACCTTC.

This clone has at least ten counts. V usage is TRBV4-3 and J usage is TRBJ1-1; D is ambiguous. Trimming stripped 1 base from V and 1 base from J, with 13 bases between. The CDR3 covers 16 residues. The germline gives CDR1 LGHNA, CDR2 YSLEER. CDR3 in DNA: TGCGCCAGCAGCCAAGGGGGAGGATGGTCGAACACTGAAGCTTTCTTT. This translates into CASSQGGGWSNTEAFF.

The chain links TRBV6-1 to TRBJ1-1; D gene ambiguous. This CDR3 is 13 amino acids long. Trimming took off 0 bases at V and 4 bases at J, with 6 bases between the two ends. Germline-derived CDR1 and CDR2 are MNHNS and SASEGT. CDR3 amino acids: CASSEAIATEAFF. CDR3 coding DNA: TGTGCCAGCAGTGAAGCCATAGCCACTGAAGCTTTCTTT.